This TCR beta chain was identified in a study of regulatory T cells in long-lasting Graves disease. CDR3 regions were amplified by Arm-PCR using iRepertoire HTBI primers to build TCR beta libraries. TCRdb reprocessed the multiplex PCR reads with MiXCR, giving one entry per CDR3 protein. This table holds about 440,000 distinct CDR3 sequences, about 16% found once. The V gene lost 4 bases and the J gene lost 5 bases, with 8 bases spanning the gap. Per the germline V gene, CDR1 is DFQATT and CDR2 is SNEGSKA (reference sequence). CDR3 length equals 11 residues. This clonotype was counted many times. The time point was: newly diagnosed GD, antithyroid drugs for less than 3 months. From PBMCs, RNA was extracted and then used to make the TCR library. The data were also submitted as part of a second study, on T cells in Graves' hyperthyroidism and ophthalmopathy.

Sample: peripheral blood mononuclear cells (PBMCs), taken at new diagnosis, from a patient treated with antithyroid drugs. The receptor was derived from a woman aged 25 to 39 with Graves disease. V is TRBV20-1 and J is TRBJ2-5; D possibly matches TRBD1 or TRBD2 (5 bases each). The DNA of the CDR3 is TGCAGTGCTATTGAGGGGGAGACCCAGTACTTC. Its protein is CSAIEGETQYF.